The subject of this entry is one TCR beta chain. Antigen unknown. Deletions cut 0 bases from V and 11 bases from J, with 14 bases between. The CDR3 covers 13 residues. The sample belongs to a study of OX40 agonist ivuxolimab in advanced cancers. Study-level background: Prior anti-PD-1, anti-PD-L1 or anti-CTLA-4 therapy did not bar entry, and roughly 40% had some.

Clones were sequenced by immunoSEQ multiplex PCR, and TCRdb holds only the in-frame ones, with some missing. The sample lists around 97,000 clones, 84% seen once, with roughly 5% in the top ten. Blood sampling was done at baseline, cycle 4 day 1, and cycle 7 day 1. General study points: Among T cells, CD8+ cells averaged more expanded clones than CD4+ cells. Certain nonresponding patients likewise had low normalized T-cell clonal expansion.

This sequence was found in an adult with an advanced solid tumor such as melanoma, head and neck, liver or kidney cancer. The chain has TRBV5-3 and TRBJ1-1; D might be TRBD1 (5 bases). TRBV5-3 is classed as an ORF, of uncertain function. The source was CD4+ or CD8+ T cells sorted from blood, collected in a trial of the OX40 agonist ivuxolimab. Here the CDR3 DNA reads TGTGCCAGAAGCTTGGACAGGATCAGGTTGGCTTTCTTT. Translation gives CARSLDRIRLAFF.